Below, 17 T cell receptor beta chains from the same sample are listed, as sequenced in a study of regulatory T cells in long-lasting Graves disease. TCR beta libraries were built with iRepertoire HTBI primers and Arm-PCR of CDR3 regions. TCRdb fed the multiplex PCR reads into MiXCR, producing one record per CDR3 protein. The sample yields hundreds of thousands of distinct CDR3 sequences, 16% seen once. Time point reported: newly diagnosed GD, antithyroid drugs for less than 3 months. The TCR library used RNA extracted from PBMCs. This sample also appeared in a second study, on T cells in Graves' hyperthyroidism and ophthalmopathy.

The sequences come from peripheral blood mononuclear cells (PBMCs), collected at new diagnosis, from a patient treated with antithyroid drugs. These receptors all stem from a man aged 40-50 years with Graves disease.

In this sample, this clonotype turned up many times. The rearrangement joins TRBV28 to TRBJ1-1, with D uncertain. This CDR3 region has 12 residues. V gave up 10 bases and J gave up 4 bases, with 13 bases separating them. Germline assignment: CDR1 MDHEN and CDR2 SYDVKM. In DNA form, the CDR3 reads TGTGCCATACAAGGGAGGAGCACTGAAGCTTTCTTT. Translated: CAIQGRSTEAFF.

In this sample, this clonotype turned up many times. Mismatch with germline at one junction end may stem from a read error. The V call is TRBV5-1, the J call TRBJ2-3; D assignment may be TRBD1 or TRBD2 (5 bases each). Per germline, CDR1 SGHRS and CDR2 YFSETQ. The CDR3 runs to 14 residues. The CDR3 region is CASSQLGPTDTQYF. For the CDR3, the DNA is TGTGCCAGCAGCCAATTGGGACCCACAGATACGCAGTATTTT.

This clonotype showed up many times. The chain employs TRBV6-1 and TRBJ2-1, with a weak D call TRBD1 (6 bases). Trimming took off 8 bases at V and 4 bases at J, with 15 bases between the two ends. Germline values: CDR1 MNHNS, CDR2 SASEGT. This CDR3 is built from 14 residues. CDR3 bases: TGTGCCAGCGGAAACAGGGTTAAGTACAATGAGCAGTTCTTC. It codes for CASGNRVKYNEQFF.

In this sample, this clonotype turned up many times. The V and J genes are TRBV24-1 and TRBJ1-3; TRBD1 matches at 7 bases. This CDR3 has 15 residues. Trimming took 4 bases from V and 0 from J; bases not matched to a gene: 2. In germline, CDR1 is KGHDR, CDR2 SFDVKD. The CDR3 loop reads CATSETGNSGNTIYF. CDR3 bases: TGTGCCACCAGTGAGACAGGGAACTCTGGAAACACCATATATTTT.

This clonotype was counted ten times or more. The chain uses TRBV20-1 and TRBJ2-7; 7 positions match TRBD1. The CDR3 runs 14 residues. The germline CDR1 and CDR2 sequences are DFQATT and SNEGSKA (reference sequence). Germline trimming cut 6 bases from V and 5 bases from J; bases unmatched to any gene: 13. The CDR3 DNA reads as TGCAGTGCAGCCCAGCGACAGGGTGGAAACGAGCAGTACTTC. Translated, it gives CSAAQRQGGNEQYF.

This chain uses TRBV7-8 with TRBJ2-7; TRBD1 agrees at 7 bases. The CDR3 is made up of 12 amino acids. V was clipped by 6 bases and J by 6 bases; unmatched bases: 5. Germline values: CDR1 SGHVS, CDR2 FQNEAQ. For the CDR3, the DNA is TGTGCCAGCAGTCACAGGGGTGGCGAGCAGTACTTC. This codes for CASSHRGGEQYF.

This clonotype was counted at least ten times. This chain links TRBV5-1 with TRBJ1-1; D remains unclear. The CDR3 length is 11 residues. V was cut by 4 bases and J by 7 bases, with 8 bases left in between. CDR1 is SGHRS and CDR2 is YFSETQ in the germline V gene. The CDR3 DNA reads as TGCGCCAGCAGCGCTGGAGATGAAGCTTTCTTT. Residues: CASSAGDEAFF. Full variable domain (remainder filled in from reference TRBV5-1 and TRBJ1-1): KAGVTQTPRYLIKTRGQQVTLSCSPISGHRSVSWYQQTPGQGLQFLFEYFSETQRNKGNFPGRFSGRQFSNSRSEMNVSTLELGDSALYLCASSAGDEAFFGQGTRLTVV.

This clonotype was detected many times. An end of the junction differs from the germline gene, which may be a read error. The V gene is TRBV5-1, the J gene TRBJ1-1; no clear D. This CDR3 comprises 11 residues. Germline-derived CDR1 and CDR2 are SGHRS and YFSETQ. The chain's CDR3 is CASSLGTEAFF. The CDR3 DNA follows: TGTGCCAGCAGTTTGGGCACTGAAGCTTTCTTT.

This clonotype has a count of ten or more. The J gene is TRBJ2-7, the V gene TRBV2; D remains ambiguous. Germline lookup yields CDR1 SNHLY and CDR2 FYNNEI. V was pared by 7 bases and J by 6 bases, with 13 bases between. This CDR3 has 12 amino acids. The CDR3 loop is CASNSGLGEQYF. DNA of the CDR3: TGTGCCAGCAATTCCGGGCTAGGCGAGCAGTACTTC.

This clonotype was counted ten times or more. V gene TRBV6-1 combines with J gene TRBJ2-1, with 9 positions matching TRBD1. This CDR3 is 18 amino acids long. V lost 2 bases and J lost 6; bases outside the gene matches: 14. Germline V gene data show CDR1 as MNHNS and CDR2 as SASEGT. The CDR3 DNA reads as TGTGCCAGCAGTGAATTCTTTCGGGACAGGGTTGTCCTCAATGAGCAGTTCTTC. Translation: CASSEFFRDRVVLNEQFF.

This clonotype was observed many times. This rearrangement joins TRBV7-2 to TRBJ1-6; 11 bases match TRBD1. Germline assignment: CDR1 SGHTA and CDR2 FQGNSA. CDR3 length: 16 residues. J was trimmed by 5 bases and V by 5 bases; bases with no gene match: 5. The CDR3: CASSRTGGLDNSPLHF. The CDR3 DNA sequence: TGTGCCAGCAGCCGGACAGGGGGCTTAGATAATTCACCCCTCCACTTT. The entire variable domain, with the rest obtained from reference TRBV7-2 and TRBJ1-6, is as follows: GAGVSQSPSNKVTEKGKDVELRCDPISGHTALYWYRQSLGQGLEFLIYFQGNSAPDKSGLPSDRFSAERTGGSVSTLTIQRTQQEDSAVYLCASSRTGGLDNSPLHFGNGTRLTVT.

The rearrangement links TRBV18 to TRBJ2-2; no clear D. The V gene lost 0 bases and the J gene lost 1 base, with 9 bases spanning the gap. Germline V gene lookup returns CDR1 KGHSH and CDR2 LQKENI. CDR3 size: 16 residues. Here the CDR3 DNA reads TGTGCCAGCTCACCACCGCCCAGTTGGAACACCGGGGAGCTGTTTTTT. This sequence encodes CASSPPPSWNTGELFF.

This clonotype was counted many times. This chain links TRBV5-1 with TRBJ2-2; 13 bases align to TRBD2. V gave up 4 bases and J gave up 1 base; unmatched junction bases: 4. Germline V gives CDR1 SGHRS, CDR2 YFSETQ. This CDR3 contains 17 residues. The CDR3 bases are TGCGCCAGCAGCCCGGGACTAGCGGGGAGGAACACCGGGGAGCTGTTTTTT. This encodes CASSPGLAGRNTGELFF.

This clonotype has ten or more counts. The rearrangement joins TRBV5-1 to TRBJ2-1; no clear D gene. The V and J ends lost 3 bases and 0 bases respectively, with 19 bases between them. The CDR3 length is 18 residues. Germline V gene data show CDR1 as SGHRS and CDR2 as YFSETQ. CDR3 loop: CASSSMFSVGFSYNEQFF. Here the CDR3 DNA reads TGCGCCAGCAGCTCGATGTTCTCAGTGGGGTTCTCCTACAATGAGCAGTTCTTC.

The V gene is TRBV29-1, the J gene TRBJ1-2; tentatively, D is TRBD1 (5 bases). The CDR3 loop spans 14 amino acids. Trimming removed 1 base from V and 6 bases from J, with 15 bases in between. Germline CDR1 is SQVTM and CDR2 is ANQGSEA. CDR3 region: CSVEVGHPGDGYTF. CDR3 sequence (DNA): TGCAGCGTTGAAGTTGGACATCCTGGGGATGGCTACACCTTC.

The genes are TRBV2 and TRBJ2-4, with 11 bases matching TRBD2. V was pared by 5 bases and J by 3 bases, with 6 bases of the junction left unmatched. Germline V gene lookup returns CDR1 SNHLY and CDR2 FYNNEI. This CDR3 has 16 amino acids. CDR3 DNA: TGTGCCAGCAGTCCTAGCGGGGGGTCCCTCAAAAACATTCAGTACTTC. Residues: CASSPSGGSLKNIQYF.

This chain uses TRBV20-1 with TRBJ2-2, with D perhaps matching TRBD2 (6 bases). Looked up from germline, CDR1 is DFQATT and CDR2 is SNEGSKA (reference sequence). Trimming pared 2 bases from V and 2 bases from J, leaving 15 bases between. CDR3 size: 16 residues. DNA of the CDR3: TGCAGTGCTAGAAATCTCGGCGGGACTAACACCGGGGAGCTGTTTTTT. It specifies CSARNLGGTNTGELFF.